This T cell receptor beta chain was recorded in a study of shared clonotypes between healthy human individuals. Findings and limits, study-wide: An anticipated effect of sequencing depth on clonotype sharing among donors was recognized.

Profiling relied on immunoSEQ multiplex PCR, and the TCRdb table lists in-frame clones only, not all of them. The sample consists of around 330,000 clones, under 80% of them appearing once. With 8 bases removed from V and 0 bases from J, the gap between germline ends came to 8 bases. The CDR3 is 13 residues long. The germline V gene has CDR1 SNHLY and CDR2 FYNNEI. This clone was seen a single time. The antigen is unknown. J is TRBJ1-3 and V is TRBV2, with D possibly TRBD1 on 5 matching bases. The TCR was taken from a man aged 30-40 years in good health. Material: memory CD4+ T cells sorted from blood. Described subset: CD45RA-negative fraction. The CDR3 region is CASGGSSGNTIYF. CDR3 bases: TGTGCCAGCGGGGGTAGCTCTGGAAACACCATATATTTT.